The 4 T cell receptor beta chains below all came from one sample that was sequenced in a study of blood T cell repertoires in COVID-19. Assay: immunoSEQ multiplex PCR; the TCRdb copy retains only in-frame clones and omits some. The sample consists of approximately 470,000 clones, 80% to 90% of them appearing once. Sequences were obtained from peripheral blood. The receptor source for this set is a human donor in a cohort sampled during active COVID-19.

The chain joins TRBV5-1 to TRBJ2-3; D unresolved. Trimming removed 0 bases from V and 0 bases from J, with 8 bases in between. There are 15 residues in the CDR3. CDR1 and CDR2 (germline): SGHRS, YFSETQ. Here the CDR3 reads CASSLVDMSTDTQYF. In DNA, the CDR3 is TGCGCCAGCAGCTTGGTCGACATGAGCACAGATACGCAGTATTTT.

V is TRBV6-2 or TRBV6-3 and J is TRBJ1-2, with D perhaps matching TRBD1 (5 bases). This CDR3 has 15 amino acids. V was cut by 2 bases and J by 3 bases, with 13 bases left in between. Germline CDR1 and CDR2: MNHEY and SVGEGT. In nucleotides, the CDR3 is TGTGCCAGCAGTTACCCAGCAACAGGCCACTATGGCTACACCTTC. It translates to CASSYPATGHYGYTF.

This clone has a single count. J is TRBJ2-1 and V is TRBV27; TRBD1 agrees at 8 bases. CDR3 length equals 16 residues. In germline, CDR1 is MNHEY, CDR2 SMNVEV (reference sequence). The junction had 9 bases not matched to a gene; V was cut back by 6 bases and J by 2 bases. The CDR3 region is CASRMTGAGAYNEQFF. The CDR3 bases are TGTGCCAGCAGAATGACAGGGGCCGGAGCCTACAATGAGCAGTTCTTC.

V usage is TRBV6-5 and J usage is TRBJ1-2, with 7 bases lining up with TRBD1. In germline, CDR1 is MNHEY, CDR2 SVGAGI. The trim removed 6 bases at V and 3 bases at J, leaving 4 bases unmatched. The CDR3 covers 13 residues. The CDR3 reads CASSRQGHYGYTF. The CDR3 coding sequence is TGTGCCAGCAGCAGACAGGGCCACTATGGCTACACCTTC.